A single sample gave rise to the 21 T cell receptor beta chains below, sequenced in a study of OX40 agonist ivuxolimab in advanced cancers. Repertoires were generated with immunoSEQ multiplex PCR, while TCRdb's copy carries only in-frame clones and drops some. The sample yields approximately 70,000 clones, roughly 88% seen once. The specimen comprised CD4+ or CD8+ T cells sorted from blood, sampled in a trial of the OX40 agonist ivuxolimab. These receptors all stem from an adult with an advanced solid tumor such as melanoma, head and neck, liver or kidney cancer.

CDR3 sequence (DNA): TGTGCCAGCAGAGGAGGGGGAAACAATCAGCCCCAGCATTTT. Protein product: CASRGGGNNQPQHF. The chain uses TRBV6-5 and TRBJ1-5; D is possibly TRBD1 (6 bases). The V and J ends lost 6 bases and 3 bases respectively, with 12 bases between them. CDR3 length: 14 amino acids. Germline CDR1 is MNHEY and CDR2 is SVGAGI.

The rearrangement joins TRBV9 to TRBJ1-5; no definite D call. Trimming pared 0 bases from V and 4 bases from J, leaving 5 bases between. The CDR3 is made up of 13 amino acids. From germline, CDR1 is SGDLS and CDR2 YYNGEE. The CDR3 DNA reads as TGTGCCAGCAGCGTAGATCCGAATCAGCCCCAGCATTTT. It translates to CASSVDPNQPQHF. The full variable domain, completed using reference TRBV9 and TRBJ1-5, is DSGVTQTPKHLITATGQRVTLRCSPRSGDLSVYWYQQSLDQGLQFLIQYYNGEERAKGNILERFSAQQFPDLHSELNLSSLELGDSALYFCASSVDPNQPQHFGDGTRLSIL.

DNA for the CDR3: TGTGCCAGTAGTTGGGGACAGGATAGCAATCAGCCCCAGCATTTT. It yields the protein CASSWGQDSNQPQHF. This chain uses TRBV19 with TRBJ1-5; the match to TRBD1 covers 8 bases. Trimming took 5 bases from V and 0 from J; bases not matched to a gene: 3. The germline CDR1 and CDR2 sequences are LNHDA and SQIVND (reference sequence). The CDR3 is 15 amino acids. The full variable domain, in which reference TRBV19 and TRBJ1-5 provide the parts outside the CDR3, is DGGITQSPKYLFRKEGQNVTLSCEQNLNHDAMYWYRQDPGQGLRLIYYSQIVNDFQKGDIAEGYSVSREKKESFPLTVTSAQKNPTAFYLCASSWGQDSNQPQHFGDGTRLSIL.

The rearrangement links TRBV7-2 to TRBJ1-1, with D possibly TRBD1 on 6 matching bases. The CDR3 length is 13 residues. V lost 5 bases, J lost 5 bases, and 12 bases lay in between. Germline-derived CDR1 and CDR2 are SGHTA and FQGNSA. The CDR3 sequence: CASSLRGVTEAFF. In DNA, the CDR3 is TGTGCCAGCAGCCTGAGGGGGGTTACTGAAGCTTTCTTT. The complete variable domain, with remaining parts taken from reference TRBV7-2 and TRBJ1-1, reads GAGVSQSPSNKVTEKGKDVELRCDPISGHTALYWYRQSLGQGLEFLIYFQGNSAPDKSGLPSDRFSAERTGGSVSTLTIQRTQQEDSAVYLCASSLRGVTEAFFGQGTRLTVV.

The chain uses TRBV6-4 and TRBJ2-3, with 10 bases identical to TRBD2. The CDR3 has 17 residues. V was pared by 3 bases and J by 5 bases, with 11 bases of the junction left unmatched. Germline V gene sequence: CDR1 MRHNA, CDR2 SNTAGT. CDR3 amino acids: CASSETPSGGGGDTQYF. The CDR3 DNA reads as TGTGCCAGCAGTGAAACGCCCAGCGGGGGGGGAGGAGATACGCAGTATTTT.

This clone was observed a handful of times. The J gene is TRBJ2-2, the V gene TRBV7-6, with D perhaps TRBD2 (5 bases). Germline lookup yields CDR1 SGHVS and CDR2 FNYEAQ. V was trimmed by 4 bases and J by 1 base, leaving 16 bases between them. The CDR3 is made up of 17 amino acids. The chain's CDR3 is CASSSPRGLQNTGELFF. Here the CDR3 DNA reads TGTGCCAGCAGCTCACCCCGGGGTTTGCAGAACACCGGGGAGCTGTTTTTT.

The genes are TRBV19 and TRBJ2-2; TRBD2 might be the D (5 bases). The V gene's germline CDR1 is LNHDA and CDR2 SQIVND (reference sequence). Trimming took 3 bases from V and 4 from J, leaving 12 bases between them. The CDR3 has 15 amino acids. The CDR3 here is CASSISGVLTGELFF. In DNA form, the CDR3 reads TGTGCCAGTAGTATTTCCGGGGTTCTCACCGGGGAGCTGTTTTTT.

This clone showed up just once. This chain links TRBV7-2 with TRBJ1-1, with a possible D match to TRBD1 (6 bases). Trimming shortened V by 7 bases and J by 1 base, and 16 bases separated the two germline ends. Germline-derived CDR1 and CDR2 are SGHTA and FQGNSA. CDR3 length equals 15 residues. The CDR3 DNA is TGTGCCAGCAACCTTTTGACAGGACCGAACACTGAAGCTTTCTTT. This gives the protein CASNLLTGPNTEAFF.

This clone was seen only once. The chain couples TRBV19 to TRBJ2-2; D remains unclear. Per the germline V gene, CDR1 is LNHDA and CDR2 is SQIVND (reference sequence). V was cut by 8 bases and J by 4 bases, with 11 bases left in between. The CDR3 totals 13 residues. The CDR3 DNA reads TGTGCCAGTGGTCCTCAGACCACCGGGGAGCTGTTTTTT. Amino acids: CASGPQTTGELFF. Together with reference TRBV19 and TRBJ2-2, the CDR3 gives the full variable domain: DGGITQSPKYLFRKEGQNVTLSCEQNLNHDAMYWYRQDPGQGLRLIYYSQIVNDFQKGDIAEGYSVSREKKESFPLTVTSAQKNPTAFYLCASGPQTTGELFFGEGSRLTVL.

CDR3 coding DNA: TGTGCCAGCAGCTCAGCCAAAAACATTCAGTACTTC. This translates into CASSSAKNIQYF. The gene calls are TRBV5-4 and TRBJ2-4; D is uncertain. There are 12 residues in the CDR3. CDR1 SGHNT and CDR2 YYREEE come from the germline V gene (reference sequence). V was cut by 3 bases and J by 0 bases, with 1 base left in between.

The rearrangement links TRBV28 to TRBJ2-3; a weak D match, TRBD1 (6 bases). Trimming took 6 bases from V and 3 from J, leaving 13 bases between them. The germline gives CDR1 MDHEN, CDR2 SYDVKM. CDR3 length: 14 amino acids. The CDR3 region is CASSPSGVTDTQYF. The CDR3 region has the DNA TGTGCCAGCAGCCCATCAGGGGTGACAGATACGCAGTATTTT.

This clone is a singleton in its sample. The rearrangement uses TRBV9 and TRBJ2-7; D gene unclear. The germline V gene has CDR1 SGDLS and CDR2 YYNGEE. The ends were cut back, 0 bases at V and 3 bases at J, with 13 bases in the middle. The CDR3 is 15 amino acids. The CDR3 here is CASSVGSALNYEQYF. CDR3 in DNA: TGTGCCAGCAGCGTAGGGTCCGCGCTGAACTACGAGCAGTACTTC.

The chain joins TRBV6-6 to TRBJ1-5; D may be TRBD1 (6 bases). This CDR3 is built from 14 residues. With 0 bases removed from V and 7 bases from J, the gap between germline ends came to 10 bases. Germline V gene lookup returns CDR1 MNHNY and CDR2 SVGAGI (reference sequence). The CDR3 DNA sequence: TGTGCCAGCAGTTACTCACTGGGGGGCCAGCCCCAGCATTTT. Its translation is CASSYSLGGQPQHF.

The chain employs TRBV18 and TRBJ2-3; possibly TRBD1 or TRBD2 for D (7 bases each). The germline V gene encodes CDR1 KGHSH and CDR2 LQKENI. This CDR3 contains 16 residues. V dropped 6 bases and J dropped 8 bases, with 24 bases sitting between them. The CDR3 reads CASSPQGGRKIGTQYF. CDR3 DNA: TGTGCCAGCTCGCCCCAGGGGGGGCGGAAGATAGGTACGCAGTATTTT.

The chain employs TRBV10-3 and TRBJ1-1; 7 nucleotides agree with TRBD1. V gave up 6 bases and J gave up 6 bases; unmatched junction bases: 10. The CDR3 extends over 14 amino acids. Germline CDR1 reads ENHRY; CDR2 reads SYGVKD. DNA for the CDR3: TGTGCCATCAGGCCGGAGAACCAGGGGGCTGAAGCTTTCTTT. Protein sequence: CAIRPENQGAEAFF.

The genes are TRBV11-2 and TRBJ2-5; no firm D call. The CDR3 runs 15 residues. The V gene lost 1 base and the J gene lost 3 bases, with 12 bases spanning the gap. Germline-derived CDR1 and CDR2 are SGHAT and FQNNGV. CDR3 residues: CASSLVAGREETQYF. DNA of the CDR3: TGTGCCAGCAGCTTAGTCGCAGGACGAGAAGAGACCCAGTACTTC.

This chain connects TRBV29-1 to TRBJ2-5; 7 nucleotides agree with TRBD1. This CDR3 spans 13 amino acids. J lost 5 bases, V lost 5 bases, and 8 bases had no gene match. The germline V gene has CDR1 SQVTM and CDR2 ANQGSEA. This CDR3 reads CSVLGGRGETQYF. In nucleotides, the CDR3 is TGCAGCGTTCTAGGGGGCCGTGGGGAGACCCAGTACTTC.

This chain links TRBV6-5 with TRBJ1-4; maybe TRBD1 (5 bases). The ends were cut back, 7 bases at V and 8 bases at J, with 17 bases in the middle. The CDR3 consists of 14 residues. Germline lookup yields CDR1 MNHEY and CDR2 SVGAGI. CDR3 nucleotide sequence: TGTGCCAGCACCGGAACACAGGAAGAAGAAAAACTGTTTTTT. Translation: CASTGTQEEEKLFF.

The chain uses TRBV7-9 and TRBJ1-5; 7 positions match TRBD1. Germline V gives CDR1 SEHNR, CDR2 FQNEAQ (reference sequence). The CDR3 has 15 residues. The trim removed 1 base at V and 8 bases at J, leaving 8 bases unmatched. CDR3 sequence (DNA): TGTGCCAGCAGCTTAGGGGCAGGGGGGTTGGAGCCCCAGCATTTT. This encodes CASSLGAGGLEPQHF.

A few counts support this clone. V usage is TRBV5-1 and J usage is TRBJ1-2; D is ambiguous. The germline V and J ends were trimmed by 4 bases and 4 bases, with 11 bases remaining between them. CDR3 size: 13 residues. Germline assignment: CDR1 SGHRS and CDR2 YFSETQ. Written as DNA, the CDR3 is TGCGCCAGCAGCCCTGACGGAAGCTATGGCTACACCTTC. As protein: CASSPDGSYGYTF.

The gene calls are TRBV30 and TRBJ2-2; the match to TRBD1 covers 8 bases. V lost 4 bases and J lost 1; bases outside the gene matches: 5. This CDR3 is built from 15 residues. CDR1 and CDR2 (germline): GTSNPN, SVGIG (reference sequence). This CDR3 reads CAWNPGTGNTGELFF. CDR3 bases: TGTGCCTGGAACCCCGGGACAGGGAACACCGGGGAGCTGTTTTTT.